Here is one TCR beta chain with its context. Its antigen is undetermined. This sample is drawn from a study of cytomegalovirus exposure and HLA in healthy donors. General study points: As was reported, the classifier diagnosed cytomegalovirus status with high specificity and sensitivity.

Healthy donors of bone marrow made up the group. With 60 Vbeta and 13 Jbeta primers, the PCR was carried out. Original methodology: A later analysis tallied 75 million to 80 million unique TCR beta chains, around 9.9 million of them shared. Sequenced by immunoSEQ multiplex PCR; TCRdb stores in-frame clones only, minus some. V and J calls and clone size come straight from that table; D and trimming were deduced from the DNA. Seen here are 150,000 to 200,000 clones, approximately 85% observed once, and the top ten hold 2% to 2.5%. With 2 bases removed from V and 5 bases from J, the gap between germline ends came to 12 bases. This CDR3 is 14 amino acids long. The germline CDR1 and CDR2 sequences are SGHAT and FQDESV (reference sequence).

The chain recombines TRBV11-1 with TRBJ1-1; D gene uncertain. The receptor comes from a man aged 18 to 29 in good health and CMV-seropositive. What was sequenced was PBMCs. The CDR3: CASSLTGIQTEAFF. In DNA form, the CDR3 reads TGTGCCAGCAGCTTAACCGGGATACAGACTGAAGCTTTCTTT.